This T cell receptor (beta chain) comes out of a study of molecular identifiers for immune sequencing clone quantification. This CDR3 is built from 12 residues. In germline, CDR1 is DFQATT, CDR2 SNEGSKA (reference sequence). This clonotype was recorded many times. Each CDR3 protein is one row after TCRdb ran MiXCR on the PCR reads. The table has around 54,000 distinct CDR3 sequences, under 30% seen once; the top ten hold under 2%. Material for sequencing was naive CD8+ T cells from blood, with Jurkat cell RNA spiked in. Documented subset: FACS-sorted CD8+CD4-CCR7+CD45RA+ naive T cells. The receptor's source is a human donor in good health. Some libraries in this study had Jurkat cell RNA spiked in. V gene TRBV20-1 combines with J gene TRBJ2-2; 7 bases align to TRBD2. The CDR3 DNA is TGCGGCGGGGGTGCGAACACCGGGGAGCTGTTTTTT. Amino acids: CGGGANTGELFF.